What follows describes a single TCR beta chain. Germline-derived CDR1 and CDR2 are MDHEN and SYDVKM. This CDR3 has 15 residues. The V end was cut by 1 base, the J end by 4 bases, with 11 bases between. A second PCR, run for about 6 to 11 cycles, used a sample-barcoded 5' primer plus a J-beta primer mix. Each CDR3 protein gets one entry after TCRdb re-called the 5' RACE reads with MiXCR. This sample has around 1,000,000 distinct CDR3 sequences, with approximately 25% found just once. This entry comes from a study of blood T cells in healthy people across ages. As for the study in general: In model experiments, template switching was able to capture about one barcoded beta molecule for every two T cells that were present.

These data are also associated with another study on T cells of mothers and their children.

The J gene is TRBJ1-3, the V gene TRBV28; D is ambiguous. This clonotype was obtained from a girl aged 2 to 9 in good health. Sequencing was done on a sample of blood. The CDR3 here is CASSLLGSRGNTIYF. Written as DNA, the CDR3 is TGTGCCAGCAGTTTATTGGGGAGCCGGGGAAACACCATATATTTT.